This T cell receptor beta chain derives from a study of monozygotic twins with inflammatory bowel disease. Regarding the study as a whole: Background noise in patient repertoires may stem from differing immunosuppressive treatments. Clonotype sharing was lower in IBD patients than healthy twins, most markedly with disease activity.

Starting material for each TCR library was about 3,200 ng of total RNA. TCRdb processed the 5' RACE reads again and assigns one entry to each CDR3 protein, with no DNA. Its table lists 190,000 or so distinct CDR3 sequences. In regard to this clonotype: Its antigen is still unknown.

Per germline, CDR1 MGHRA and CDR2 YSYEKL. CDR3 length equals 15 residues. Input material: blood. V and J are TRBV4-1 and TRBJ2-1; TCRdb's assignment of TRBD2 cannot be checked, as there is no DNA. This sequence was found in a human donor with ulcerative colitis or Crohn's disease, or a healthy co-twin of an affected twin (not recorded which). CDR3 residues: CASSQLSSGGNEQFF.